The 23 T cell receptor beta chains reported below all come from one sample, sequenced in a study of T cells in Graves' hyperthyroidism and ophthalmopathy. RNA transcripts provided the source from which TCR beta CDR3 regions were amplified. TCR CDR3 regions were first amplified by RT-PCR with HTBI primers. Via MiXCR, TCRdb re-called the multiplex PCR reads, giving one row per CDR3 protein. Here the sample spans around 300,000 distinct CDR3 sequences, about 15% being singletons. Specimen: blood. The source is a woman aged 25-40 years with Graves' hyperthyroidism.

This sequence joins TRBV15 and TRBJ1-5; the D is unclear. Trimming removed 3 bases at V and 8 bases at J, with 14 bases between. Germline lookup yields CDR1 LNHNV and CDR2 YYDKDF (reference sequence). This CDR3 has 14 residues. CDR3 sequence reads: CATSRIDEGEPQHF. The CDR3, as DNA: TGTGCCACCAGCAGGATCGACGAGGGTGAGCCCCAGCATTTT.

This clonotype was counted at least ten times. The CDR3 reads CASSLVRGAKGGVARSRYNEQFF. The CDR3 DNA follows: TGTGCCAGCAGCTTAGTCCGGGGGGCGAAGGGCGGGGTGGCCCGTTCCCGGTACAATGAGCAGTTCTTC. The genes are TRBV11-2 and TRBJ2-1, with D perhaps matching TRBD2 (7 bases). Germline V gene lookup returns CDR1 SGHAT and CDR2 FQNNGV. Trimming removed 1 base from V and 4 bases from J, with 35 bases in between. The CDR3 length is 23 residues.

In this sample, this clonotype is medium-sized. The chain is built from TRBV29-1 and TRBJ1-1; 8 positions match TRBD1. The CDR3 contains 13 residues. Germline V gene lookup returns CDR1 SQVTM and CDR2 ANQGSEA. V shed 5 bases and J 5 bases; nucleotides not matched to a gene: 7. The CDR3 loop reads CSVQDREGTEAFF. The CDR3 DNA reads TGCAGCGTTCAGGACAGGGAGGGGACTGAAGCTTTCTTT. Full variable domain (outside the CDR3, taken from reference TRBV29-1 and TRBJ1-1): SAVISQKPSRDICQRGTSLTIQCQVDSQVTMMFWYRQQPGQSLTLIATANQGSEATYESGFVIDKFPISRPNLTFSTLTVSNMSPEDSSIYLCSVQDREGTEAFFGQGTRLTVV.

This clonotype was counted ten times or more. V is TRBV2 and J is TRBJ2-7, with D possibly TRBD1 on 5 matching bases. There are 12 residues in the CDR3. Germline V gene data show CDR1 as SNHLY and CDR2 as FYNNEI. V lost 8 bases, J lost 0 bases, and 8 bases lay in between. CDR3 in amino acids: CASFGHSYEQYF. The DNA for the CDR3 is TGTGCCAGCTTTGGACACTCCTACGAGCAGTACTTC.

There are many counts of this clonotype. This chain uses TRBV2 with TRBJ1-4; no definite D call. The CDR3 is 13 residues long. With 5 bases removed from V and 4 bases from J, the gap between germline ends came to 8 bases. CDR1 is SNHLY, CDR2 FYNNEI, per germline. The CDR3 here is CASSMERNEKLFF. Here the CDR3 DNA reads TGTGCCAGCAGTATGGAACGTAATGAAAAACTGTTTTTT.

A few counts support this clonotype. This chain uses TRBV20-1 with TRBJ2-7, with 9 nucleotides matching TRBD1. There are 15 residues in the CDR3. Germline V gene data show CDR1 as DFQATT and CDR2 as SNEGSKA (reference sequence). V lost 1 base and J lost 2; bases outside the gene matches: 6. DNA of the CDR3: TGCAGTGCTAGAGGTGCGGACAGGGGAACCTACGAGCAGTACTTC. Residues: CSARGADRGTYEQYF.

This clonotype was counted ten times or more. J is TRBJ1-4 and V is TRBV3-1; D gene unclear. Trimming took off 1 base at V and 8 bases at J, with 2 bases between the two ends. This CDR3 has 11 residues. The germline V gene encodes CDR1 LGHDT and CDR2 YNNKEL (reference sequence). The CDR3 coding sequence is TGTGCCAGCAGCCAAGGAGAAAAACTGTTTTTT. The encoded protein is CASSQGEKLFF.

The rearrangement joins TRBV20-1 to TRBJ1-2, with 7 bases fitting TRBD1. The CDR3 contains 13 residues. V shed 4 bases and J 3 bases; nucleotides not matched to a gene: 5. Germline V CDR1 and CDR2: DFQATT, SNEGSKA (reference sequence). CDR3 DNA sequence: TGCAGTGCTACAGGGGGGGATGACTATGGCTACACCTTC. The encoded protein is CSATGGDDYGYTF.

This clonotype was seen at least ten times. The chain is built from TRBV12-3 or TRBV12-4 and TRBJ1-4, with D possibly matching TRBD1 (5 bases). The CDR3 totals 14 residues. The V and J ends lost 5 bases and 12 bases respectively, with 19 bases between them. The CDR3 region has the DNA TGTGCCAGCAGTCTCTGGGGGACCGCTGAGGAACTGTTTTTT. Residues: CASSLWGTAEELFF.

Here the CDR3 reads CSARDPMVANTEAFF. The CDR3 region has the DNA TGCAGTGCTAGAGACCCTATGGTGGCGAACACTGAAGCTTTCTTT. The chain has TRBV20-1 and TRBJ1-1; D remains ambiguous. The CDR3 extends over 15 amino acids. Germline V lookup: CDR1 DFQATT, CDR2 SNEGSKA (reference sequence). V was shortened by 0 bases and J by 1 base, with 12 bases between the two germline ends.

This clonotype was counted at least ten times. This rearrangement joins TRBV9 to TRBJ2-5, with 10 bases aligning to TRBD2. The CDR3 covers 16 residues. Germline V gives CDR1 SGDLS, CDR2 YYNGEE. J gave up 5 bases and V 1 base, and 8 bases lay outside the gene matches. The CDR3 DNA reads as TGTGCCAGCAGCGTAAGGGTAGCGGGAGGCAGGGAGACCCAGTACTTC. Encoded protein: CASSVRVAGGRETQYF.

This clonotype showed up many times. The chain couples TRBV10-3 to TRBJ1-1; TRBD1 agrees at 9 bases. Trimming removed 0 bases from V and 7 bases from J; junction bases left unmatched: 3. This CDR3 region has 14 residues. Germline V gene sequence: CDR1 ENHRY, CDR2 SYGVKD. The CDR3 nucleotides are TGTGCCATCAGTGAGTCCCGGGACAGGGTTGAAGCTTTCTTT. This sequence encodes CAISESRDRVEAFF.

Ten or more counts support this clonotype. The rearrangement uses TRBV7-9 and TRBJ1-1; no firm D call. Trimming took off 5 bases at V and 1 base at J, with 11 bases between the two ends. The CDR3 contains 14 residues. CDR1 and CDR2 from the germline V gene are SEHNR and FQNEAQ (reference sequence). CDR3 region: CASSVVGKNTEAFF. CDR3 DNA sequence: TGTGCCAGCAGCGTAGTCGGGAAGAACACTGAAGCTTTCTTT.

This clonotype was observed many times. J is TRBJ2-3 and V is TRBV28, with 7 bases that match TRBD1. V gave up 6 bases and J gave up 3 bases; unmatched junction bases: 12. Germline CDR1 and CDR2: MDHEN and SYDVKM. The CDR3 extends over 16 amino acids. The CDR3 protein is CASSPTGMFGTDTQYF. Written as DNA, the CDR3 is TGTGCCAGCAGCCCGACAGGGATGTTCGGGACAGATACGCAGTATTTT. The variable domain in full, completed from reference TRBV28 and TRBJ2-3, reads DVKVTQSSRYLVKRTGEKVFLECVQDMDHENMFWYRQDPGLGLRLIYFSYDVKMKEKGDIPEGYSVSREKKERFSLILESASTNQTSMYLCASSPTGMFGTDTQYFGPGTRLTVL.

Remarks on this clonotype: A read error may explain this, as a much larger clone is one base away. V gene TRBV20-1 combines with J gene TRBJ2-1; D perhaps matches TRBD2 (6 bases). Germline values: CDR1 DFQATT, CDR2 SNEGSKA (reference sequence). This CDR3 region has 14 residues. In DNA form, the CDR3 reads TGCAGTGCTCCTCGGGAGAGCCTCTACAAGGAGCAGTTCTTC. Protein product: CSAPRESLYKEQFF.

This clonotype was picked up many times. The rearrangement joins TRBV15 to TRBJ2-5; D is unclear. The CDR3 has 16 residues. Trimming removed 1 base from V and 4 bases from J, with 16 bases in between. Germline lookup yields CDR1 LNHNV and CDR2 YYDKDF (reference sequence). The CDR3 loop reads CATSRGGIALGETQYF. CDR3 nucleotide sequence: TGTGCCACCAGCAGAGGTGGCATCGCCTTGGGAGAGACCCAGTACTTC.

This clonotype was detected ten times or more. The genes are TRBV2 and TRBJ1-1; TRBD1 matches 8 bases. The ends lost 8 bases at V and 1 base at J; junction bases unmatched: 3. The CDR3 length is 13 residues. CDR1 is SNHLY and CDR2 is FYNNEI in the germline V gene. In DNA, the CDR3 is TGTGCCAGCGGGGACAGGAGGAACACTGAAGCTTTCTTT. It encodes CASGDRRNTEAFF.

The table lists this clonotype with many counts. The CDR3 loop is CASSLTGQGGNQPQHF. DNA of the CDR3: TGTGCCAGCAGCCTAACGGGACAGGGTGGCAATCAGCCCCAGCATTTT. The chain recombines TRBV7-9 with TRBJ1-5, with 9 bases that match TRBD1. Trimming cost V 5 bases and J 2 bases; bases outside gene matches: 7. This CDR3 has 16 residues. Looked up from germline, CDR1 is SEHNR and CDR2 is FQNEAQ (reference sequence).

This clonotype has a count of ten or more. This chain connects TRBV29-1 to TRBJ2-1; D assignment may be TRBD1 or TRBD2 (6 bases each). Germline V gene sequence: CDR1 SQVTM, CDR2 ANQGSEA. CDR3 size: 10 residues. The V gene lost 6 bases and the J gene lost 8 bases, with 8 bases spanning the gap. As DNA, the CDR3 is TGCAGCGTGGGGGGCGATGAGCAGTTCTTC. This encodes CSVGGDEQFF.

This clonotype has a count of ten or more. The chain joins TRBV28 to TRBJ1-2, with a possible D match to TRBD1 (6 bases). V was clipped by 6 bases and J by 0 bases, with 8 bases between them. The CDR3 has 13 residues. Germline values: CDR1 MDHEN, CDR2 SYDVKM. CDR3 sequence: CASRDSPNYGYTF. The DNA for the CDR3 is TGTGCCAGCAGGGACAGCCCTAACTATGGCTACACCTTC.

This clonotype was recorded many times. The V gene is TRBV6-2 or TRBV6-3, the J gene TRBJ2-7; a possible D gene is TRBD2 (6 bases). The CDR3 is made up of 16 amino acids. The V and J ends lost 10 bases and 2 bases respectively, with 24 bases between them. The germline CDR1 and CDR2 sequences are MNHEY and SVGEGT. The CDR3 bases are TGTGCCACCCTGGGGATTACCGGGGGTGTAACCTACGAGCAGTACTTC. It codes for CATLGITGGVTYEQYF.

This clonotype was counted at least ten times. The V call is TRBV7-9, the J call TRBJ2-1; TRBD2 agrees at 11 bases. The trim removed 5 bases at V and 6 bases at J, leaving 9 bases unmatched. This CDR3 contains 16 residues. Germline-derived CDR1 and CDR2 are SEHNR and FQNEAQ (reference sequence). The CDR3 sequence: CASSPTSGRVVNEQFF. CDR3 coding DNA: TGTGCCAGCAGCCCAACTAGCGGGAGAGTTGTCAATGAGCAGTTCTTC.

This chain uses TRBV4-1 with TRBJ1-4; 7 bases fit TRBD1. With 1 base clipped from V and 5 bases from J, the junction kept 4 bases outside the gene matches. Germline CDR1 is MGHRA and CDR2 is YSYEKL. CDR3 length: 15 amino acids. Here the CDR3 DNA reads TGCGCCAGCAGCCAAGTAGGGACAGTAAATGAAAAACTGTTTTTT. Translated, it gives CASSQVGTVNEKLFF.